This T cell receptor (beta chain) was obtained from a study of shared clonotypes between healthy human individuals. Method: immunoSEQ multiplex PCR; TCRdb's copy keeps in-frame clones and lacks some. This table holds approximately 330,000 clones, more than 60% found once. In germline, CDR1 is SGHTA, CDR2 FQGTGA. This CDR3 is built from 14 residues. Trimming took off 2 bases at V and 1 base at J, with 8 bases between the two ends. The receptor comes from a man in his thirties or forties in good health. The chain recombines TRBV7-3 with TRBJ2-5, with D uncertain. Sequencing used memory CD4+ T cells sorted from blood. Subset denoted: CD45RA-negative fraction. The CDR3 bases are TGTGCCAGCAGCTTAGGGCCACTCCAAGAGACCCAGTACTTC. It is translated as CASSLGPLQETQYF.